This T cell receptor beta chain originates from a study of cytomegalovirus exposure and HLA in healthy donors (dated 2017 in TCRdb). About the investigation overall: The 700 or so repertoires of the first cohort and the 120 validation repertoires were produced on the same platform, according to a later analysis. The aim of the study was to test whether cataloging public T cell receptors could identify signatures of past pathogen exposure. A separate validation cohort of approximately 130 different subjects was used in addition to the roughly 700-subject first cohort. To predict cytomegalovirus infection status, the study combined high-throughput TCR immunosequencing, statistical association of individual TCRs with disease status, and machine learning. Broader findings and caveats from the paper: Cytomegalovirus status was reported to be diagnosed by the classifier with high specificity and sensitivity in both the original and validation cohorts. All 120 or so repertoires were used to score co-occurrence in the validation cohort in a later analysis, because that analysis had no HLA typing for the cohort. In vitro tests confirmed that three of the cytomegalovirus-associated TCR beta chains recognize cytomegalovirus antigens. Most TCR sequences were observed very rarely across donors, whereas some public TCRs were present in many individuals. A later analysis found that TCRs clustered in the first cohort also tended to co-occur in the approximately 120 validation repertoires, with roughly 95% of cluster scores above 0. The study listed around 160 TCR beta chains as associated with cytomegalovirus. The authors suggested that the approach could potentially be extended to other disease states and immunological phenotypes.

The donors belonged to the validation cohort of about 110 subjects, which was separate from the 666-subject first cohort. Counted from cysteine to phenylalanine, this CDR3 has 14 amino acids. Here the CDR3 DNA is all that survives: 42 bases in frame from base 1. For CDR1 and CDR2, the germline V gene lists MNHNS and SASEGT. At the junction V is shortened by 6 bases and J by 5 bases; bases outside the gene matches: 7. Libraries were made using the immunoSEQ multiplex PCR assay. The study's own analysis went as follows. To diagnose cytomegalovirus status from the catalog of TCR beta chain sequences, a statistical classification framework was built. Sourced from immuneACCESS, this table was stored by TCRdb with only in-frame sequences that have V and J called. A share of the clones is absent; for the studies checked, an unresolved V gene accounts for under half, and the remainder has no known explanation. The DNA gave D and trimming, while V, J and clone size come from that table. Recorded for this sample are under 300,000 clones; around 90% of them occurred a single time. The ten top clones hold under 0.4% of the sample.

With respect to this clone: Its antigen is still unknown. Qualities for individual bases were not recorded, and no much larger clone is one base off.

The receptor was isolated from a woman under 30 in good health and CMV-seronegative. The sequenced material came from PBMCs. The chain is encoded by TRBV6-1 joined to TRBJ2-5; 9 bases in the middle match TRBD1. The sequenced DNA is TGTGCCAGCAGGGCACAGGGGGCGGGGGAGACCCAGTACTTC. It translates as CASRAQGAGETQYF.